This T cell receptor beta chain was sequenced in a study of blood T cells in healthy people across ages. Study-level findings and limits: Aged donors had fewer naive CD4+ cells and lower diversity than long-lived donors. While age rose, TCR beta diversity per million T cells dropped in a roughly linear way.

A second roughly 7 to 12 cycle PCR used barcoded and J-beta primers. TCRdb re-derived calls from the 5' RACE reads in MiXCR, one entry per CDR3 protein. The repertoire holds about 1.5 million distinct CDR3 sequences, with 35% to 45% as singletons. Germline CDR1 reads LGHNA; CDR2 reads YNFKEQ. The V gene end was trimmed by 4 bases and the J gene end by 1 base; junction bases not matched to a gene: 8. The CDR3 has 16 residues. Regarding this clonotype: Its antigen is unidentified.

Each individual donor underwent a draw of 8 to 10 milliliters of peripheral blood. The chain combines TRBV4-2 with TRBJ1-1; TRBD1 matches at 8 bases. The specimen sequenced was blood. This TCR was sampled from a woman younger than 35 in good health. The DNA for the CDR3 is TGTGCCAGCAGCCTGGGACAGGCGCTTACGAACACTGAAGCTTTCTTT. It is translated as CASSLGQALTNTEAFF.